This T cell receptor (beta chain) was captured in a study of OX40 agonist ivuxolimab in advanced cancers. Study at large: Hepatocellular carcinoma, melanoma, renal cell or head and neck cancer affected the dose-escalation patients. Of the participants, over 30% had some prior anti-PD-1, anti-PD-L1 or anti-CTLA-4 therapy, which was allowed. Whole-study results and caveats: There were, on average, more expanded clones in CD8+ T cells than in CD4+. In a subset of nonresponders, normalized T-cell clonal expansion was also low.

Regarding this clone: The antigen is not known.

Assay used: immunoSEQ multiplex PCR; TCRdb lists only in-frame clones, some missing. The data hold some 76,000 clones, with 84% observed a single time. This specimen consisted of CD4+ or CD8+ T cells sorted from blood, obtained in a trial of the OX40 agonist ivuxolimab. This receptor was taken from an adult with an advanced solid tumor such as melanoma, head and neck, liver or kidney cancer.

The CDR3 DNA reads TGTGCCAGCATGAACAGGGCAAGCAATCAGCCCCAGCATTTT. It specifies CASMNRASNQPQHF. The genes are TRBV6-1 and TRBJ1-5, with D maybe TRBD1 (6 bases). The CDR3 is 14 amino acids. The germline CDR1 and CDR2 sequences are MNHNS and SASEGT. V lost 7 bases to trimming and J lost 1 base, with 11 bases between them.